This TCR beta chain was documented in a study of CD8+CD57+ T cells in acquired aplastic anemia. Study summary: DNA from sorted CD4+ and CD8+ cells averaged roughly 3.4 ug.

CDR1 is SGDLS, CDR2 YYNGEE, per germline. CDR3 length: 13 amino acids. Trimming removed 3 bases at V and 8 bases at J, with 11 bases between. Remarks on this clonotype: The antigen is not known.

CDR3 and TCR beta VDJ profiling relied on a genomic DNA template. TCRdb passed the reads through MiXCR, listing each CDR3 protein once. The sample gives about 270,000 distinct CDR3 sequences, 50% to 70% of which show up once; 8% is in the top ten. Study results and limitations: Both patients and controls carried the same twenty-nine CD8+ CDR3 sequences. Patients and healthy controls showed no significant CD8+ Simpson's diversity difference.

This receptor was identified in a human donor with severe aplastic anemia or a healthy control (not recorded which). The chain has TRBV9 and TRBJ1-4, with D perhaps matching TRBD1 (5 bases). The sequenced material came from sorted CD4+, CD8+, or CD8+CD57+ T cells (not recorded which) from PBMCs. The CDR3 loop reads CASSAGGREKLFF. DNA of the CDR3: TGTGCCAGCAGCGCGGGGGGGAGGGAAAAACTGTTTTTT.